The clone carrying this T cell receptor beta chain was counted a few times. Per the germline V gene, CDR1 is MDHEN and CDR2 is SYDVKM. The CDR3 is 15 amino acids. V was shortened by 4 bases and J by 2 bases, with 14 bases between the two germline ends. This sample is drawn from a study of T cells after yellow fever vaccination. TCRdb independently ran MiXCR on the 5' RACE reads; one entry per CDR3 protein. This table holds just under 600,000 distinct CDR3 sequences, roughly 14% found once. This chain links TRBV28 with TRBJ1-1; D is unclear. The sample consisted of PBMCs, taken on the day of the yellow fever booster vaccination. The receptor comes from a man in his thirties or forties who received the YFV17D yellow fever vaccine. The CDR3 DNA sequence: TGTGCCAGCAGTTCCCCCTCGCCACCAAACACTGAAGCTTTCTTT. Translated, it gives CASSSPSPPNTEAFF.